A selection of T cell receptor beta chains follows, all from one sample in a study of cytotoxic CD8 clonotypes in ibrutinib-treated CLL. The repertoire was sequenced with immunoSEQ multiplex PCR; TCRdb's copy has only in-frame clones and lacks some. The sample yields 110,000 to 150,000 clones, about 70% seen once. The sample in question was PBMCs, obtained after 24 months of ibrutinib treatment. The origin of the receptors is a human donor with chronic lymphocytic leukemia. CDR3s include the opening cysteine and the closing phenylalanine or tryptophan. D genes are given only for firm matches. Expanded clones are given a class, and other clones once, few, many or no size at all.

abundance	v_gene	j_gene	d_gene	CDR3nt	CDR3aa
-	TRBV2	TRBJ2-1	-	TGTGCCAACCGGGACCAACCGGGCAATGAGCAGTTCTTC	CANRDQPGNEQFF
-	TRBV18	TRBJ2-6	-	TGTGCCAGCTCACCGGACAGCTCTGGGGCCAACGTCCTGACTTTC	CASSPDSSGANVLTF
-	TRBV19	TRBJ2-5	-	TGTGCCAGTAGTATTGGGGCCCAAGAGACCCAGTACTTC	CASSIGAQETQYF
-	TRBV28	TRBJ1-6	-	TGTGCCAGCAGCCCGGCGGGCCCCCTAGGCCCCCTCCACTTT	CASSPAGPLGPLHF
-	TRBV1	TRBJ1-1	-	TGCACCAGCAGCCAAGATCGGCGTGGCGGTGAAGCTTTCTTT	CTSSQDRRGGEAFF
-	TRBV5-4	TRBJ2-3	TRBD1	TGTGCCAGCAGACTGGACAGGGGCACAGATACGCAGTATTTT	CASRLDRGTDTQYF
once	TRBV18	TRBJ2-3	TRBD1	TGTGCCAGCTCACCACCGGGACAGCAGAGAGATACGCAGTATTTT	CASSPPGQQRDTQYF
few	TRBV7-2	TRBJ1-2	-	TGTGCCAGCAGCTTACGGGGTCTTTGGGGCTACACCTTC	CASSLRGLWGYTF
-	TRBV6-5	TRBJ1-4	-	TGTGCCAGCAGTTACGGGGACAAGGGTGATGAAAAACTGTTTTTT	CASSYGDKGDEKLFF
once	TRBV14	TRBJ2-7	-	TGTGCCAGCAGCCCGTATACCCTCTACGAGCAGTACTTC	CASSPYTLYEQYF
-	TRBV11-2	TRBJ2-4	-	TGTGCCAGCACCCTTGAGTTAGCCAAAAACATTCAGTACTTC	CASTLELAKNIQYF
-	TRBV18	TRBJ2-7	-	TGTGCCAGCTCACCACCGGCAGGGCCTGGCTACGAGCAGTACTTC	CASSPPAGPGYEQYF
-	TRBV30	TRBJ2-7	-	TGTGCCTGGAGCATAGCGGCCTACGAGCAGTACTTC	CAWSIAAYEQYF
-	TRBV4-2	TRBJ2-1	-	TGTGCCAGCAGCCAAGAGGGCAGCACCTACAATGAGCAGTTCTTC	CASSQEGSTYNEQFF
-	TRBV7-9	TRBJ1-5	-	TGTGCCAGCAGCCGGGACGTGGACAATCAGCCCCAGCATTTT	CASSRDVDNQPQHF
-	TRBV9	TRBJ2-7	-	TGTGCCAGCAGCGTAGGGCAGGGAGCTTCCTACGAGCAGTACTTC	CASSVGQGASYEQYF
-	TRBV11-2	TRBJ2-1	TRBD2	TGTGCCAGCAGCCCGGGACTAGCGGCTTACAATGAGCAGTTCTTC	CASSPGLAAYNEQFF
-	TRBV18	TRBJ1-2	-	TGTGCCAGCTCACCCCGGTCGGAAGTTTCCTATGGCTACACCTTC	CASSPRSEVSYGYTF
-	TRBV18	TRBJ1-2	-	TGTGCCAGCTCACCCAGCCAGACAGTCGACTATGGCTACACCTTC	CASSPSQTVDYGYTF
-	TRBV28	TRBJ1-2	-	TGTGCCAGCACAACCCTCGGGCGAGGCTACACCTTC	CASTTLGRGYTF
-	TRBV28	TRBJ2-7	-	TGTGCCAGCAGTCCCCCACCCCTTTCCTACGAGCAGTACTTC	CASSPPPLSYEQYF
-	TRBV5-1	TRBJ2-7	-	TGCGCCAGCAGCACCTTGGGCGGCTACGAGCAGTACTTC	CASSTLGGYEQYF
-	TRBV7-6	TRBJ1-2	-	TGTGCCAGCAGCTTAGATTCGGGATTTGGCTACACCTTC	CASSLDSGFGYTF
-	TRBV28	TRBJ1-1	-	TGTGCCAGCAGTGGCCCCCTGCGGGGTACTGAAGCTTTCTTT	CASSGPLRGTEAFF
once	TRBV28	TRBJ2-7	TRBD1	TGTGCCAGCAGTTTGCGGGACAGGCATTACTACGAGCAGTACTTC	CASSLRDRHYYEQYF
-	TRBV11-3	TRBJ2-7	TRBD1	TGTGCCAGCAGCTGGCAGGGGGCCGGATACGAGCAGTACTTC	CASSWQGAGYEQYF
-	TRBV7-2	TRBJ1-3	-	TGTGCCAGCACCTACGACCGGGGTGCTGGAAACACCATATATTTT	CASTYDRGAGNTIYF
-	TRBV7-2	TRBJ2-3	-	TGTGCCAGCAGCCCGTATGGAGCCCTACACACAGATACGCAGTATTTT	CASSPYGALHTDTQYF
-	TRBV27	TRBJ2-3	-	TGTGCCAGCAGTACCCCACGACTAGGGGGCACAGATACGCAGTATTTT	CASSTPRLGGTDTQYF
-	TRBV7-3	TRBJ2-3	-	TGTGCCAGCAGCCGGGGGGCGGAGCGGAGTACGCAGTATTTT	CASSRGAERSTQYF
-	TRBV28	TRBJ2-7	TRBD2	TGTGCCGCCCTCAGACTAGCGCCCTACGAGCAGTACTTC	CAALRLAPYEQYF
many	TRBV7-9	TRBJ2-1	-	TGTGCCAGCACCCAGGGGAGCGGGACCAACAATGAGCAGTTCTTC	CASTQGSGTNNEQFF
-	TRBV2	TRBJ1-1	-	TGTGCCACCGGACCGAGGAACACTGAAGCTTTCTTT	CATGPRNTEAFF
few	TRBV10-3	TRBJ1-2	-	TGTGCCATCAGTGAGTCGCAGGGCCGAGGTGGCTACACCTTC	CAISESQGRGGYTF
-	TRBV5-4	TRBJ2-5	TRBD1	TGTGCCAGCAGCGGGCCGGGACAGGGCCCCAAGACCCAGTACTTC	CASSGPGQGPKTQYF
many	TRBV21-1	TRBJ2-5	-	TGTGCCAGCAGCAAATGGGGTGGGATGGGAGAGACCCAGTACTTC	CASSKWGGMGETQYF
-	TRBV7-9	TRBJ2-7	-	TGTGCCAGCAGCCTCGCGGGACAGTTCTACGAGCAGTACTTC	CASSLAGQFYEQYF
-	TRBV21-1	TRBJ2-5	-	TGTGCCAGCAGCCTTCTACCCGGCAGGGATGGGGAGACCCAGTACTTC	CASSLLPGRDGETQYF
-	TRBV7-2	TRBJ1-1	-	TGTGCCAGCAGCTCACTAGGGGGGAACACTGAAGCTTTCTTT	CASSSLGGNTEAFF
few	TRBV7-2	TRBJ1-3	TRBD1	TGTGCCAGCAGCTCCCGGACAGGCGGTTGGAACACCATATATTTT	CASSSRTGGWNTIYF
-	TRBV7-9	TRBJ2-1	-	TGTGCCAGCAATCTCCTGGTCAATGAGCAGTTCTTC	CASNLLVNEQFF